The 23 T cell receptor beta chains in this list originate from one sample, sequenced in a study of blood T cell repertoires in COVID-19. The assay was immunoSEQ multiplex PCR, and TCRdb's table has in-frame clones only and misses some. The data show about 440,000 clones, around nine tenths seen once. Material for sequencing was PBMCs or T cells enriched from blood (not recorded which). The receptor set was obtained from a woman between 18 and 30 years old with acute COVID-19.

The CDR3 reads CASTKAEVRSPLHF. For the CDR3, the DNA is TGTGCCAGCACGAAGGCTGAGGTGAGATCACCCCTCCACTTT. The chain couples TRBV28 to TRBJ1-6; D gene unclear. There are 14 residues in the CDR3. Germline CDR1 reads MDHEN; CDR2 reads SYDVKM. V shed 7 bases and J shed 10 bases, with 17 bases lying between them.

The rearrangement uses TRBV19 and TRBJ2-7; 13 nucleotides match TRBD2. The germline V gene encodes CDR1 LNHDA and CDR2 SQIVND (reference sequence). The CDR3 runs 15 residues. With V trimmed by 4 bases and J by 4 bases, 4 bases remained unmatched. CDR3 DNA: TGTGCCAGTAGTAAAGGGACTAGCGGGACTTACGAGCAGTACTTC. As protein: CASSKGTSGTYEQYF.

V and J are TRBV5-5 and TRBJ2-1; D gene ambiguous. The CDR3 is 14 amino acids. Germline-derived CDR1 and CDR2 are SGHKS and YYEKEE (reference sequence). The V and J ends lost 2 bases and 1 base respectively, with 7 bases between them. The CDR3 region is CASSFLSSYNEQFF. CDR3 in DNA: TGTGCCAGCAGCTTTCTCAGTTCCTACAATGAGCAGTTCTTC.

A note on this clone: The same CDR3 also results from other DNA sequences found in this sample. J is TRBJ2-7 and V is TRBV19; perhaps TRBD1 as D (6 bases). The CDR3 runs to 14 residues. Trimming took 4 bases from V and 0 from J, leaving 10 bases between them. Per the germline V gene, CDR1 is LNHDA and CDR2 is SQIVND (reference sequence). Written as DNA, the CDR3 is TGTGCCAGTAGTAACAGGGACGGCTCCTACGAGCAGTACTTC. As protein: CASSNRDGSYEQYF.

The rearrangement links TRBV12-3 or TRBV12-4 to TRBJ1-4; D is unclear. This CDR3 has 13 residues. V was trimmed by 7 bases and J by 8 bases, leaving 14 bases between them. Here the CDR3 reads CASKQTGREKLFF. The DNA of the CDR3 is TGTGCCAGCAAACAAACTGGGAGGGAAAAACTGTTTTTT.

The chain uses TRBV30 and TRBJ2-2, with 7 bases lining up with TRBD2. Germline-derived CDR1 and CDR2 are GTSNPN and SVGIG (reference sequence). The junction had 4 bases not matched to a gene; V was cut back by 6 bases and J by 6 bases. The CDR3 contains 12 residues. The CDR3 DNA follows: TGTGCCTGTTCCCGGGGGGCCGGGGAGCTGTTTTTT. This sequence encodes CACSRGAGELFF.

The DNA for the CDR3 is TGTGCCAGCAGCCCAGGGACAGGTGGGGGGTACGAGCAGTACTTC. Translation: CASSPGTGGGYEQYF. The rearrangement joins TRBV9 to TRBJ2-7; 8 bases fit TRBD1. Germline trimming cut 4 bases from V and 4 bases from J; bases unmatched to any gene: 10. CDR1 SGDLS and CDR2 YYNGEE come from the germline V gene. The CDR3 covers 15 residues.

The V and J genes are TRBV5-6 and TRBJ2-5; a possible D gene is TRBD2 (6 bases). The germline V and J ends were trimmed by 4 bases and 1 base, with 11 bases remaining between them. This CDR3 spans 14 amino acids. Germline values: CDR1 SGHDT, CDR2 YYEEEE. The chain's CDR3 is CASSGGALQETQYF. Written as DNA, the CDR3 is TGTGCCAGCAGCGGCGGGGCGCTCCAAGAGACCCAGTACTTC.

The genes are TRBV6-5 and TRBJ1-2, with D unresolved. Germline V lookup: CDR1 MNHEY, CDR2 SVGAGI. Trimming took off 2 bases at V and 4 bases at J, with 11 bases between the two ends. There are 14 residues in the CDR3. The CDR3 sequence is CASSYRAGIYGYTF. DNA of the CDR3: TGTGCCAGCAGTTACAGAGCGGGTATCTATGGCTACACCTTC.

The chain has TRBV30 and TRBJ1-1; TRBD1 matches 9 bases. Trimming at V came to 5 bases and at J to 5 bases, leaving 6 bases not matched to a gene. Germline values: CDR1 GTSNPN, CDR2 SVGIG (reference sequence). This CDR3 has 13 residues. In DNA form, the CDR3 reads TGTGCCTGGTACAGGGGGCGGAAGACTGAAGCTTTCTTT. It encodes CAWYRGRKTEAFF.

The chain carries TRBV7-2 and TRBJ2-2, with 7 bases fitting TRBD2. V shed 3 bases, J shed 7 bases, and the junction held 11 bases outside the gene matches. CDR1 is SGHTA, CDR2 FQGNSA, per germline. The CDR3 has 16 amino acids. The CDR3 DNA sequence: TGTGCCAGCAGCTTCAATATGGCGGGAGATGGCGGGGAGCTGTTTTTT. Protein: CASSFNMAGDGGELFF.

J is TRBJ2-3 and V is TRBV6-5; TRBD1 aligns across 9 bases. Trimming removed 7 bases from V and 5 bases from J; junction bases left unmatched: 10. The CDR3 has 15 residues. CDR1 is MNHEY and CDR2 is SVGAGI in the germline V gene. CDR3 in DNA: TGTGCCAGCACCCTGGGACAGGGTTTTGGAGATACGCAGTATTTT. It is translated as CASTLGQGFGDTQYF.

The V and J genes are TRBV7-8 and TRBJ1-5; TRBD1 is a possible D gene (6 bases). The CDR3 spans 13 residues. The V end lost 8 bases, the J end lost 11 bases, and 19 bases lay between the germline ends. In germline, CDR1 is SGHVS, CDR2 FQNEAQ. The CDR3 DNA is TGTGCCAGCGGAAACAGGGTCCCTCTGACCCAGCATTTT. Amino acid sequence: CASGNRVPLTQHF.

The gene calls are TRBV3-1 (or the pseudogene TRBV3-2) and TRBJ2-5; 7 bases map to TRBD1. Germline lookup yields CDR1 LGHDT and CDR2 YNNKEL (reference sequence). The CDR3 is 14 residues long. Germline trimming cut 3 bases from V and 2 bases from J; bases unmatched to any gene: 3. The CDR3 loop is CASSHGTVQETQYF. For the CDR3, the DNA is TGTGCCAGCAGCCACGGGACAGTTCAAGAGACCCAGTACTTC.

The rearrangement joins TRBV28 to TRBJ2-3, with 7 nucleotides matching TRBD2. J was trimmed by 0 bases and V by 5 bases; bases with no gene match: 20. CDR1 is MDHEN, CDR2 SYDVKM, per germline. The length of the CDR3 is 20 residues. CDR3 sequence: CASSGQGVGGETASTDTQYF. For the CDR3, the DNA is TGTGCCAGCAGTGGTCAGGGTGTGGGGGGGGAGACAGCGAGCACAGATACGCAGTATTTT.

The CDR3 DNA follows: TGTGCCAGCTCCAAGGACAGGGGGTACGAGCAGTACTTC. It specifies CASSKDRGYEQYF. J is TRBJ2-7 and V is TRBV5-8; 10 nucleotides agree with TRBD1. From germline, CDR1 is SGHTS and CDR2 YDEGEE. Trimming cost V 7 bases and J 4 bases; bases outside gene matches: 5. CDR3 size: 13 residues.

CDR3 in amino acids: CARVQSTDTQYF. The CDR3 DNA sequence: TGTGCCAGGGTACAAAGCACAGATACGCAGTATTTT. The genes are TRBV13 and TRBJ2-3; D gene uncertain. The CDR3 loop spans 12 amino acids. CDR1 and CDR2 from the germline V gene are PRHDT and FYEKMQ (reference sequence). Trimming cost V 9 bases and J 0 bases, with 7 bases left between them. Using reference TRBV13 and TRBJ2-3 for the parts outside the CDR3, the full variable domain is AAGVIQSPRHLIKEKRETATLKCYPIPRHDTVYWYQQGPGQDPQFLISFYEKMQSDKGSIPDRFSAQQFSDYHSELNMSSLELGDSALYFCARVQSTDTQYFGPGTRLTVL.

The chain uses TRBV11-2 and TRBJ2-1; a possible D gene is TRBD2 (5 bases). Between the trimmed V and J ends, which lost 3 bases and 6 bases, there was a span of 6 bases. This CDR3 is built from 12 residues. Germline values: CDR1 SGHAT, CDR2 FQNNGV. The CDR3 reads CASSFTSNEQFF. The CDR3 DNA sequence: TGTGCCAGCAGCTTTACTAGCAATGAGCAGTTCTTC.

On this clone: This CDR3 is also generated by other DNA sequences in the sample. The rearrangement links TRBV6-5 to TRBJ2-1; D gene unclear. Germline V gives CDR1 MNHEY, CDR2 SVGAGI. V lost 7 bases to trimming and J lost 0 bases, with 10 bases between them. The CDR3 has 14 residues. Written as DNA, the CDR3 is TGTGCCAGCACCCCTAGAAGCTCCTACAATGAGCAGTTCTTC. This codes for CASTPRSSYNEQFF.

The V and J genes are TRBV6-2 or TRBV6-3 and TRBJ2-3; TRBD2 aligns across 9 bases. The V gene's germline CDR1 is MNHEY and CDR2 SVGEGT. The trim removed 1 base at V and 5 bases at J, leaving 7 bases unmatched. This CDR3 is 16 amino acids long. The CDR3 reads CASSYFNSGGRDTQYF. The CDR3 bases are TGTGCCAGCAGTTACTTTAATAGCGGGGGTCGAGATACGCAGTATTTT.

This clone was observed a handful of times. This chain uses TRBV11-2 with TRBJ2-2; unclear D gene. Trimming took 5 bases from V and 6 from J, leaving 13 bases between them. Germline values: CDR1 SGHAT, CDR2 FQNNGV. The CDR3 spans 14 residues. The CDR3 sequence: CASSLNLSPGELFF. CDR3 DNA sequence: TGTGCCAGCAGCCTTAACCTGAGTCCCGGGGAGCTGTTTTTT.

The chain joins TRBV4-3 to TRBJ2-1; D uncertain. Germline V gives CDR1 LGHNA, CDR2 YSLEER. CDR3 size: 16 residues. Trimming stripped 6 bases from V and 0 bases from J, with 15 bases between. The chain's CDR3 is CASSQTERSSYNEQFF. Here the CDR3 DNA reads TGCGCCAGCAGTCAAACGGAGAGGAGCTCCTACAATGAGCAGTTCTTC.

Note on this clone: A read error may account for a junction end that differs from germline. CDR3 DNA sequence: TGTGCCAGTACTATAGGGGGAGCTCAGCCCCAGCATTTT. This sequence encodes CASTIGGAQPQHF. The chain carries TRBV19 and TRBJ1-5; D possibly corresponds to TRBD1 (6 bases). This CDR3 spans 13 amino acids. CDR1 LNHDA and CDR2 SQIVND come from the germline V gene (reference sequence). Full variable domain (missing parts from reference TRBV19 and TRBJ1-5): DGGITQSPKYLFRKEGQNVTLSCEQNLNHDAMYWYRQDPGQGLRLIYYSQIVNDFQKGDIAEGYSVSREKKESFPLTVTSAQKNPTAFYLCASTIGGAQPQHFGDGTRLSIL.